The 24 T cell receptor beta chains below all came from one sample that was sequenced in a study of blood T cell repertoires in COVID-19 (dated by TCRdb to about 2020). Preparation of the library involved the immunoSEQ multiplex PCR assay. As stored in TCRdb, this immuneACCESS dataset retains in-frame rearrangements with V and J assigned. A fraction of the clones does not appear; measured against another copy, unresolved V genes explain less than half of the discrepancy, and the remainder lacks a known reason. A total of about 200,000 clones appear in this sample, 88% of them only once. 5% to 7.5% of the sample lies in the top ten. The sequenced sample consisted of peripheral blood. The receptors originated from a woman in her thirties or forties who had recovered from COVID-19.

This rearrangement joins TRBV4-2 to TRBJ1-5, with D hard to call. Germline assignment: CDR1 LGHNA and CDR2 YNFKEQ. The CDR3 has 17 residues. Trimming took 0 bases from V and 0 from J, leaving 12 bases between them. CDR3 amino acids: CASSQDVSGFSNQPQHF. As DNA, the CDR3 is TGTGCCAGCAGCCAAGATGTGTCGGGGTTTAGCAATCAGCCCCAGCATTTT.

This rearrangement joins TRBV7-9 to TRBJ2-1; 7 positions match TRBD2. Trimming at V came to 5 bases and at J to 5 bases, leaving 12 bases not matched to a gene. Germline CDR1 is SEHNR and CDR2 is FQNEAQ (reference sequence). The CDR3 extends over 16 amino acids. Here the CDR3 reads CASSPRGGSGHNEQFF. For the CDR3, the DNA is TGTGCCAGCAGCCCTCGAGGTGGTAGCGGGCACAATGAGCAGTTCTTC.

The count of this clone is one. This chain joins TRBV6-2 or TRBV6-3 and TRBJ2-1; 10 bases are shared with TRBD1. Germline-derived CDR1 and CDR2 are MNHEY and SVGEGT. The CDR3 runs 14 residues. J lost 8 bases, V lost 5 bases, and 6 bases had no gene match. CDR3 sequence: CASSLGQGRDEQFF. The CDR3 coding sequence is TGTGCCAGCAGTCTGGGACAGGGGAGGGATGAGCAGTTCTTC.

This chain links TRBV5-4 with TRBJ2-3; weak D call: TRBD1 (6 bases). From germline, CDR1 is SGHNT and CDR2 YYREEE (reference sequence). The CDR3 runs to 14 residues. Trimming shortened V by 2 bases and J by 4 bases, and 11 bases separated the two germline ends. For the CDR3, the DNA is TGTGCCAGCAGCTTTTCACAGGGAGCAGATACGCAGTATTTT. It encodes CASSFSQGADTQYF.

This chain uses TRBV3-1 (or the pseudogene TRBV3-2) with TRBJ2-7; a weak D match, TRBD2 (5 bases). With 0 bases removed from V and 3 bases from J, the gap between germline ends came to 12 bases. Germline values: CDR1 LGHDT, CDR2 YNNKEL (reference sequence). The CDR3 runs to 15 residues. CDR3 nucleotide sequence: TGTGCCAGCAGCCAAGAGAGGGATGAAAGCTACGAGCAGTACTTC. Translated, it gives CASSQERDESYEQYF.

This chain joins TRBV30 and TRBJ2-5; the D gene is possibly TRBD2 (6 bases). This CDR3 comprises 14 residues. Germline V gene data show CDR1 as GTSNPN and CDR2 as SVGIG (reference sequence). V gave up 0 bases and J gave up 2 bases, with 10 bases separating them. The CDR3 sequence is CAWSVIGGQETQYF. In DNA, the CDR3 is TGTGCCTGGAGTGTAATCGGGGGACAAGAGACCCAGTACTTC.

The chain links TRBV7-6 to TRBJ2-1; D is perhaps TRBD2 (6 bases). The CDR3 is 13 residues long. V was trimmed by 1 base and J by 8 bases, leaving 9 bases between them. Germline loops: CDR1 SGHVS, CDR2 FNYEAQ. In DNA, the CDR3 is TGTGCCAGCAGCTTAGGACCGGGGGATGAGCAGTTCTTC. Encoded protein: CASSLGPGDEQFF.

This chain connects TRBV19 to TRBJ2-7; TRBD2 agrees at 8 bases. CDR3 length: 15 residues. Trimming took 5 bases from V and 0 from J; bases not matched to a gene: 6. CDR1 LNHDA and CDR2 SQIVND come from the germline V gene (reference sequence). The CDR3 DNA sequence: TGTGCCAGTAGTGAAGCGGGAGCGAGCTCCTACGAGCAGTACTTC. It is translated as CASSEAGASSYEQYF.

The CDR3 nucleotides are TGTGCCAGCAGCCCTAATAGCGGGAGCGACGAGCAGTACTTC. Translation gives CASSPNSGSDEQYF. This chain uses TRBV3-1 (or the pseudogene TRBV3-2) with TRBJ2-7; TRBD2 matches 9 bases. Trimming removed 4 bases from V and 5 bases from J; junction bases left unmatched: 6. CDR3 length equals 14 residues. CDR1 and CDR2 from the germline V gene are LGHDT and YNNKEL (reference sequence).

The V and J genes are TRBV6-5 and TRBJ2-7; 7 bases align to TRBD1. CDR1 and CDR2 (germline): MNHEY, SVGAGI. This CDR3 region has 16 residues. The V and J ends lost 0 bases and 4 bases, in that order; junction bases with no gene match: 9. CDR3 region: CASSYSRGHFPYEQYF. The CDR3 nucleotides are TGTGCCAGCAGTTACTCAAGGGGGCACTTTCCATACGAGCAGTACTTC.

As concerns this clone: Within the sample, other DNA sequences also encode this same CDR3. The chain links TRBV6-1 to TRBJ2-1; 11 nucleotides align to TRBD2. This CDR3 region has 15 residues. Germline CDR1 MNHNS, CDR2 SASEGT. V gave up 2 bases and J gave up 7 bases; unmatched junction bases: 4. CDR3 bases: TGTGCCAGCAGTGAAAGGACTAGCGGGTTGAATGAGCAGTTCTTC. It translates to CASSERTSGLNEQFF.

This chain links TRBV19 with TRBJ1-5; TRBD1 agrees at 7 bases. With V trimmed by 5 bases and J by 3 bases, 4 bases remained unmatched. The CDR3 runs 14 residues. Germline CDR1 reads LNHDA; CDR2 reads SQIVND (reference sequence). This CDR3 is CASSQQGINQPQHF. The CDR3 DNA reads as TGTGCCAGTAGTCAACAGGGGATCAATCAGCCCCAGCATTTT.

The CDR3 region has the DNA TGTGCCAGCAGCAAAGGACAGGGAGTGTGGCAGACTGAAGCTTTCTTT. Amino acid sequence: CASSKGQGVWQTEAFF. The rearrangement joins TRBV13 to TRBJ1-1; 8 nucleotides line up with TRBD1. J gave up 5 bases and V 5 bases, and 13 bases lay outside the gene matches. Looked up from germline, CDR1 is PRHDT and CDR2 is FYEKMQ (reference sequence). CDR3 length: 16 residues. Based on the CDR3 plus reference TRBV13 and TRBJ1-1, the full variable domain is AAGVIQSPRHLIKEKRETATLKCYPIPRHDTVYWYQQGPGQDPQFLISFYEKMQSDKGSIPDRFSAQQFSDYHSELNMSSLELGDSALYFCASSKGQGVWQTEAFFGQGTRLTVV.

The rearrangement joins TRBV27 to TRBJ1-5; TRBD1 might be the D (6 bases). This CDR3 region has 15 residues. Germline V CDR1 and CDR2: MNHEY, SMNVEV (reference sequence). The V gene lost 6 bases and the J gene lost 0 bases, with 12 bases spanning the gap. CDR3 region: CASSNGQYSNQPQHF. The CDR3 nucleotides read TGTGCCAGCAGCAACGGACAGTATAGCAATCAGCCCCAGCATTTT.

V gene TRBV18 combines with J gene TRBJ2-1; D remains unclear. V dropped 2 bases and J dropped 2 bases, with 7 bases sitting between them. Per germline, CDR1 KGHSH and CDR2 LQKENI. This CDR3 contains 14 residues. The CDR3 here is CASSPVNTYNEQFF. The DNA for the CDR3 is TGTGCCAGCTCACCAGTAAACACCTACAATGAGCAGTTCTTC.

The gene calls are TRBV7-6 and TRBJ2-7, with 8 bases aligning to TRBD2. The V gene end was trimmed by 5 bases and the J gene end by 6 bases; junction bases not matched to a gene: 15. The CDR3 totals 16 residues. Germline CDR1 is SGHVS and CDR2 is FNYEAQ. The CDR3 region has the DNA TGTGCCAGCAGCCGGCGTAGCCGGGAGGGCCTGGGCGAGCAGTACTTC. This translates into CASSRRSREGLGEQYF.

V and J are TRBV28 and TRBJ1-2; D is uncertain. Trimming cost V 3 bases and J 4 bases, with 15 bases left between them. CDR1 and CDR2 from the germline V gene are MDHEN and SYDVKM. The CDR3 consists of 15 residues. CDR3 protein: CASSFSGINIYGYTF. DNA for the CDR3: TGTGCCAGCAGTTTTTCCGGGATAAATATCTATGGCTACACCTTC.

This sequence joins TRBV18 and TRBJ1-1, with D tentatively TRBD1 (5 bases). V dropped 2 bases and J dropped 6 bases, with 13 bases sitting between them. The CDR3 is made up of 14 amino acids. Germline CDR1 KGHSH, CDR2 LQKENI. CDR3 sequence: CASSPSSGIPEAFF. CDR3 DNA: TGTGCCAGCTCACCATCGTCAGGGATCCCTGAAGCTTTCTTT.

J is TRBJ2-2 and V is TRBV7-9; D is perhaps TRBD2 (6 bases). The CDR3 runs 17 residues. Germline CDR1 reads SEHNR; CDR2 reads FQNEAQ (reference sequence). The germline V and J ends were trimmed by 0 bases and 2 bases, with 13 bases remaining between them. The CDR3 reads CASSLAYGGANTGELFF. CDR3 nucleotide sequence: TGTGCCAGCAGCTTAGCGTACGGGGGAGCCAACACCGGGGAGCTGTTTTTT.

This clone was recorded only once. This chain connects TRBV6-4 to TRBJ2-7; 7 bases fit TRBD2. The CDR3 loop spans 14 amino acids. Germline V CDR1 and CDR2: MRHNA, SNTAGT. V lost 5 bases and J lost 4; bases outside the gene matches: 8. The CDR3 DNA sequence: TGTGCCAGCAGTTTCCGGGACTACGGGTACGAGCAGTACTTC. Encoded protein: CASSFRDYGYEQYF.

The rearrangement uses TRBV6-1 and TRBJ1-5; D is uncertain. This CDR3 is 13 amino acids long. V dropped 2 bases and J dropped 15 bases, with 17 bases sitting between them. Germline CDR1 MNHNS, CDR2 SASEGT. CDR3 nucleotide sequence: TGTGCCAGCAGTGAAACCAGCCCGGCTCGGGGGCATTTT. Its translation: CASSETSPARGHF.

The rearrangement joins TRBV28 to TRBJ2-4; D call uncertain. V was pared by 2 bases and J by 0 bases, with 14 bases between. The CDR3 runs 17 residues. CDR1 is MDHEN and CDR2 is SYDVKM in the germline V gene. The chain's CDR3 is CASSLRIRLLAKNIQYF. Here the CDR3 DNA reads TGTGCCAGCAGTTTAAGAATCAGGCTACTAGCCAAAAACATTCAGTACTTC.

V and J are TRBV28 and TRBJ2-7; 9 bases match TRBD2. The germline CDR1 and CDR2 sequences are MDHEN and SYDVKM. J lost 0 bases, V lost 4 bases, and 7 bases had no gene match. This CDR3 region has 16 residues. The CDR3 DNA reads TGTGCCAGCAGTTCTCCTGCGGGAGGGCCCTCCTACGAGCAGTACTTC. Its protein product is CASSSPAGGPSYEQYF.

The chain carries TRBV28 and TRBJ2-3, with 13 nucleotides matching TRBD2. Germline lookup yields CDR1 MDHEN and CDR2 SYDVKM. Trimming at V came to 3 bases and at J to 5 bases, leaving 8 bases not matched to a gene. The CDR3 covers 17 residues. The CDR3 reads CASSFAPGLAGQDTQYF. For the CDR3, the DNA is TGTGCCAGCAGTTTTGCCCCGGGACTAGCGGGACAAGATACGCAGTATTTT.